This T cell receptor beta chain was retrieved from a study of blood T cell repertoires in COVID-19. Study details: COVID-19 samples collected from the United States, Italy and Spain covered acute and convalescent phases. PBMCs, B-cell-depleted T cells, or T cells were the source of the cDNA or gDNA that made up the material.

Original analysis: Researchers report that nucleated cell counts were estimated from reference gene primer amplification. Libraries were prepared by immunoSEQ multiplex PCR; TCRdb keeps only in-frame clonotypes and omits some of them. V and J calls and clone size follow that table, whereas D and trimming were derived from the DNA. The sample has around 250,000 clones; around four fifths are singletons. CDR3 length equals 15 residues. Germline CDR1 and CDR2: SNHLY and FYNNEI. Germline trimming cut 2 bases from V and 6 bases from J; bases unmatched to any gene: 6. The rearrangement joins TRBV2 to TRBJ2-3; 9 nucleotides match TRBD2. Sequencing was carried out using peripheral blood. This clonotype was sampled from a woman over 75 with acute or convalescent COVID-19. The CDR3 spells CASSEMAGGPDTQYF. CDR3 in DNA: TGTGCCAGCAGTGAAATGGCGGGGGGGCCGGATACGCAGTATTTT. Variable domain in full (rest from reference TRBV2 and TRBJ2-3): EPEVTQTPSHQVTQMGQEVILRCVPISNHLYFYWYRQILGQKVEFLVSFYNNEISEKSEIFDDQFSVERPDGSNFTLKIRSTKLEDSAMYFCASSEMAGGPDTQYFGPGTRLTVL.